The rows below give T cell receptor beta chains drawn from one sample of a study of cytomegalovirus exposure and HLA in healthy donors. The method was immunoSEQ multiplex PCR; TCRdb's version includes in-frame clones alone and lacks a portion of them. The data hold under 200,000 clones, with roughly 80% observed a single time. Sequencing was done on a sample of PBMCs. The receptors stem from a male donor in good health and CMV-seropositive. CDR3s include the opening cysteine and the closing phenylalanine or tryptophan. Fields, in order: J gene, V gene, D gene, clone size, CDR3 DNA, CDR3 protein. A D gene is named only where the DNA matches it firmly. Clone size is given for some rows only: seen once, a few or many times, or a class if the clone is expanded.

TRBJ2-1 | TRBV2 | NA | NA | TGTGCCAGCAGTGAAGGGAGCTACAATGAGCAGTTCTTC | CASSEGSYNEQFF
TRBJ1-5 | TRBV11-2 | NA | NA | TGTGCCAGCAGGCCCGCGGGTAGCAATCAGCCCCAGCATTTT | CASRPAGSNQPQHF
TRBJ2-7 | TRBV19 | NA | NA | TGTGCCAGTAGCGCCGGTACCTACGAGCAGTACTTC | CASSAGTYEQYF
TRBJ1-1 | TRBV14 | TRBD1 | NA | TGTGCCAGCAGCAAAAACGAGGGGACAGGCGGAGCTTTCTTT | CASSKNEGTGGAFF
TRBJ1-2 | TRBV11-2 | NA | NA | TGTGCCAGCAGCTTAGCGGGGGGGCTAAGGGGCTACACCTTC | CASSLAGGLRGYTF
TRBJ2-2 | TRBV27 | NA | few | TGTGCCAGCAGTTCCCCCGTCCGGAGTAGGACCGGGGAGCTGTTTTTT | CASSSPVRSRTGELFF
TRBJ1-1 | TRBV19 | TRBD1 | NA | TGTGCCAGTACCCCCGCCGGGGGACAGCCACGGACTGAAGCTTTCTTT | CASTPAGGQPRTEAFF
TRBJ2-5 | TRBV27 | TRBD1 | NA | TGTGCCAGCAGTCCGAGACAGGGGTCGCAAGAGACCCAGTACTTC | CASSPRQGSQETQYF
TRBJ1-1 | TRBV5-8 | TRBD1 | few | TGTGCCAGCAGCGACAGGGGTAAGAAAACTGAAGCTTTCTTT | CASSDRGKKTEAFF
TRBJ2-3 | TRBV4-3 | NA | NA | TGCGCCAGCAGCCAAGGAACTAGCCCCAATACGCAGTATTTT | CASSQGTSPNTQYF
TRBJ1-4 | TRBV27 | NA | few | TGTGCCAGCAGTTCTAACTCACAGGGTAGACTGTTTTTT | CASSSNSQGRLFF
TRBJ2-7 | TRBV5-1 | NA | NA | TGCGCCAGCAGCGGCCGGGACTCGGGCTCCTACGAGCAGTACTTC | CASSGRDSGSYEQYF
TRBJ2-3 | TRBV30 | NA | NA | TGTGCCTGGAGTGTTGGGGCGAAAAGCACAGATACGCAGTATTTT | CAWSVGAKSTDTQYF
TRBJ2-6 | TRBV19 | NA | NA | TGTGCCAGTAGTCCCCGGGGCTGGGGGGTTAGCTCTGGGGCCAACGTCCTGACTTTC | CASSPRGWGVSSGANVLTF
TRBJ1-2 | TRBV27 | NA | NA | TGTGCCAGCAGGCCTGCCCCGGACAGAGATTATACATTAGCTAACTATGGCTACACCTTC | CASRPAPDRDYTLANYGYTF
TRBJ2-3 | TRBV5-1 | TRBD2 | NA | TGCGCCAGCAGCGGGGGGGGGACGGACACAGATACGCAGTATTTT | CASSGGGTDTDTQYF
TRBJ1-2 | TRBV5-8 | TRBD1 | NA | TGTGCCAGCAGCTTGCCCGGGACAGACTATGGCTACACCTTC | CASSLPGTDYGYTF
TRBJ2-7 | TRBV2 | TRBD2 | NA | TGTGCCAGCAGCGCACTAGCGGGAAACTACGAGCAGTACTTC | CASSALAGNYEQYF
TRBJ1-2 | TRBV9 | NA | NA | TGTGCCAGCAGACCTCTGACAGAAGAAAACTATGGCTACACCTTC | CASRPLTEENYGYTF
TRBJ2-1 | TRBV11-2 | NA | once | TGTGCCAGCAGCTTAGATCTCCCGGGCAATGAGCAGTTCTTC | CASSLDLPGNEQFF
TRBJ2-3 | TRBV9 | TRBD2 | NA | TGTGCCAGCAGCGTAGGGCTAGCGGTTAGCACAGATACGCAGTATTTT | CASSVGLAVSTDTQYF
TRBJ2-3 | TRBV10-3 | TRBD2 | NA | TGTGCCATCAGTGGCTTCGAGGAGCGGGGGGACACAGATACGCAGTATTTT | CAISGFEERGDTDTQYF
TRBJ2-1 | TRBV5-4 | NA | NA | TGTGCCAGCAGCTCACCTCTAGACAATGAGCAGTTCTTC | CASSSPLDNEQFF
TRBJ1-5 | TRBV6-5 | NA | NA | TGTGCCAGCGGGGCTTCGAATCAGCCCCAGCATTTT | CASGASNQPQHF
TRBJ1-2 | TRBV4-3 | NA | NA | TGCGCCAGCAGCCAAGAGCCGACACTCTATGGCTACACCTTC | CASSQEPTLYGYTF
TRBJ2-2 | TRBV9 | NA | NA | TGTGCCAGCAGCGTAGCGCTCTCAGACACCGGGGAGCTGTTTTTT | CASSVALSDTGELFF
TRBJ1-1 | TRBV28 | NA | NA | TGTGCCAGCAGTTTAAGCGGGGGGGCGGGTGAAGCTTTCTTT | CASSLSGGAGEAFF
TRBJ2-7 | TRBV7-9 | NA | NA | TGTTCCAGCAGCCACGCGGCGGGGCCCTACGAGCAGTACTTC | CSSSHAAGPYEQYF
TRBJ1-1 | TRBV6-5 | NA | NA | TGTGCCAGCAGTTACTCGACAGGTATGAACACTGAAGCTTTCTTT | CASSYSTGMNTEAFF
TRBJ1-2 | TRBV7-9 | TRBD1 | NA | TGTGCCAGCAGCACGGGACAGGGGTTTGCTGGCTACACCTTC | CASSTGQGFAGYTF
TRBJ2-1 | TRBV9 | NA | NA | TGTGCCAGCAGCCCCGGGAGTTCGGGGGCCTACAATGAGCAGTTCTTC | CASSPGSSGAYNEQFF
TRBJ2-5 | TRBV13 | NA | NA | TGTGCCAGCAGCTTAGGAGGGACACAAGAGACCCAGTACTTC | CASSLGGTQETQYF
TRBJ2-1 | TRBV7-6 | NA | NA | TGTGCCAGCAGCTTAGGGTTTACGGGGGGCTATGAGCAGTTCTTC | CASSLGFTGGYEQFF
TRBJ2-7 | TRBV10-3 | TRBD2 | NA | TGTGCCATGGGGACTAGCTCCTACGAGCAGTACTTC | CAMGTSSYEQYF
TRBJ1-3 | TRBV2 | TRBD1 | NA | TGTGCCAGCAGACCGACAGGGCAAATCTCTGGAAACACCATATATTTT | CASRPTGQISGNTIYF
TRBJ2-7 | TRBV19 | NA | NA | TGTGCCAGTACCCCCCAGGATCGGGCGGGGGAGCAGTACTTC | CASTPQDRAGEQYF
TRBJ1-4 | TRBV5-6 | NA | NA | TGTGCCAGCAGGATACAGGGTCTGAGGAAACTGTTTTTT | CASRIQGLRKLFF
TRBJ1-2 | TRBV28 | NA | NA | TGTGCCAGCAGTTTATCTATACAGGTCTATGGCTACACCTTC | CASSLSIQVYGYTF